Given below is one T cell receptor beta chain in context. Its target is unknown. The CDR3 covers 12 residues. Looked up from germline, CDR1 is MNHNY and CDR2 is SVGAGI (reference sequence). The V end lost 4 bases, the J end lost 7 bases, and 11 bases lay between the germline ends. These data come from a study of OX40 agonist ivuxolimab in advanced cancers. Measured with immunoSEQ multiplex PCR; TCRdb has only the in-frame clones, and not every one. The repertoire has about 130,000 clones, about nine tenths of them found once; the top ten carry roughly 1.1%. Autoimmune disease history or systemic immunosuppression led to patients being barred. General study points: At 0.1 to 3.0 mg/kg and by week 6, clonal expansion occurred in CD4+ and CD8+ blood T cells. Not determined was the antigen specificity of the expanded peripheral T cells.

Source: CD4+ or CD8+ T cells sorted from blood, taken in a trial of the OX40 agonist ivuxolimab. The clonotype comes from an adult with an advanced solid tumor such as melanoma, head and neck, liver or kidney cancer. The chain couples TRBV6-6 to TRBJ2-7; D possibly corresponds to TRBD1 (6 bases). CDR3 residues: CASSSDRKEQYF. DNA of the CDR3: TGTGCCAGCAGTTCGGACAGAAAGGAGCAGTACTTC.